This T cell receptor (beta chain) was observed in a study of T cell clonality in common variable immunodeficiency. Study-wide points: What drives increased CVID clonality needs T cell subpopulation sequencing. Shared TCRbeta clones were fewer between CVID subjects than controls. CVID subjects had higher TCRbeta clonality than healthy controls, most marked in about a third. Common variable immunodeficiency TCR beta sequences reportedly had fewer deletions and N-nucleotide insertions.

Patients and controls were mostly of Caucasian heritage. The data were produced by immunoSEQ multiplex PCR, yet TCRdb's version contains in-frame clones alone and is incomplete. The repertoire yields fewer than 30,000 clones, none seen only once; the top ten contain less than 35%. This clone was found many times. Its antigen is still unknown. The clonotype originates from a human donor with common variable immunodeficiency. The sequenced sample consisted of peripheral blood mononuclear cells.

The CDR3 bases that were read are TGTGCCTCCAAACGGGGGACAGGGAGCAATGAG. Protein sequence: CASKRGTGSNE. The full-length CDR3 reads as CASKRGTGSNEQFF. The chain uses TRBV7-3 and TRBJ2-1; 9 positions match TRBD1. The read finishes 3 residues shy of the CDR3 end, and the germline J gene is used to complete it. Looked up from germline, CDR1 is SGHTA and CDR2 is FQGTGA. After removal of 11 bases from V and 6 bases from J, the junction contained 11 bases not matched to a gene. This CDR3 spans 14 amino acids.